These T cell receptor beta chains were read from a single sample in a study of blood T cell repertoires in COVID-19. Some clones are missing from TCRdb's copy, which holds only in-frame ones; the method was immunoSEQ multiplex PCR. This sample has 150,000 or so clones; roughly nine tenths occur once, and the top ten carry about an eighth. Sequencing input: peripheral blood. The receptors were gathered from a woman in her 70s with COVID-19, enrolled during active disease. Both conserved end residues are part of each CDR3. The D gene is left open where the match is weak. The size of a clone is reported for some rows only, either as once, few or many, or as a class for expanded clones.

V gene	CDR3 length	J gene	clone size	D gene	CDR3 DNA	CDR3 protein
TRBV6-5	13	TRBJ1-5	NA	TRBD1	TGTGCCAGCGAACAGGGGGCGAGTCAGCCCCAGCATTTT	CASEQGASQPQHF
TRBV12-3/TRBV12-4	13	TRBJ2-5	NA	TRBD1	TGTGCCAGCAGTTCCAGGGGGTCGGAGACCCAGTACTTC	CASSSRGSETQYF
TRBV5-5	15	TRBJ2-3	once	TRBD1	TGTGCCAGCAGTACCCCGGGACAGGGGGCAGATACGCAGTATTTT	CASSTPGQGADTQYF
TRBV5-1	15	TRBJ2-5	NA	TRBD2	TGCGCCAGCAGCTTGCCGGCTAGCGGGGGGGAGACCCAGTACTTC	CASSLPASGGETQYF
TRBV27	14	TRBJ1-5	NA	TRBD1	TGTGCCAGCAGTCTAGGACAGGGACATCAGCCCCAGCATTTT	CASSLGQGHQPQHF
TRBV9	17	TRBJ2-1	NA	TRBD2	TGTGCCAGCAGCGTGGGCCCGGGAGGGGTCAGCGACAATGAGCAGTTCTTC	CASSVGPGGVSDNEQFF
TRBV4-2	12	TRBJ2-1	NA	TRBD2	TGTGCCAGCAGTTGGACTAGCGGTGAGCAGTTCTTC	CASSWTSGEQFF
TRBV5-1	14	TRBJ1-3	NA	NA	TGCGCCAGCAGCTTGGACAGAACTGGAAACACCATATATTTT	CASSLDRTGNTIYF
TRBV12-3/TRBV12-4	13	TRBJ2-7	NA	TRBD1	TGTGCCAGCACGACGACAGGGACCTACGAGCAGTACTTC	CASTTTGTYEQYF
TRBV20-1	14	TRBJ1-5	NA	NA	TGCAGTGCTAGTGCACCGCAGGGTAATCAGCCCCAGCATTTT	CSASAPQGNQPQHF
TRBV11-2	14	TRBJ2-7	NA	NA	TGTGCCAGCAGCTTAGCACAGGGTTTCGACGAGCAGTACTTC	CASSLAQGFDEQYF
TRBV28	15	TRBJ1-5	NA	TRBD1	TGTGCCAGCAGTTTCGGACAGGGGCTTTATCAGCCCCAGCATTTT	CASSFGQGLYQPQHF
TRBV19	11	TRBJ1-6	NA	NA	TGTGCCAGTAATGGCCGGGGGGCCCTCCACTTT	CASNGRGALHF
TRBV6-5	14	TRBJ1-2	once	NA	TGTGCCAGCAGAAAGGGGGTTGCTAACTATGGCTACACCTTC	CASRKGVANYGYTF
TRBV10-3	13	TRBJ1-3	once	NA	TGTGCCATCAGCCCCAACTCTGGAAACACCATATATTTT	CAISPNSGNTIYF
TRBV7-8	15	TRBJ2-7	NA	TRBD2	TGTGCCAGCAGCTTAGCAGCGGGGGGCCTCTACGAGCAGTACTTC	CASSLAAGGLYEQYF
TRBV18	16	TRBJ2-1	NA	TRBD2	TGTGCCAGCTCACCATCCGTGGCGGGGGGGCTCAGTGAGCAGTTCTTC	CASSPSVAGGLSEQFF
TRBV3-1/TRBV3-2	14	TRBJ1-1	NA	TRBD1	TGTGCCAGCAGTAAACAGGGGGCAGACACTGAAGCTTTCTTT	CASSKQGADTEAFF
TRBV5-1	15	TRBJ2-5	NA	TRBD1	TGCGCCAGCAGCTGGGGACAGGGGGCGGGAGAGACCCAGTACTTC	CASSWGQGAGETQYF
TRBV7-9	14	TRBJ1-1	NA	TRBD1	TGTGCCAGCAGCTTAGGGGACAGGGGACAGGAAGCTTTCTTT	CASSLGDRGQEAFF
TRBV6-5	15	TRBJ1-6	NA	TRBD1	TGTGCCAGCACCCAGGGCAGGGGGCAGAATTCACCCCTCCACTTT	CASTQGRGQNSPLHF
TRBV3-1/TRBV3-2	15	TRBJ1-3	NA	TRBD1	TGTGCCAGCAGCCGGGACAGACCCTCTGGAAACACCATATATTTT	CASSRDRPSGNTIYF
TRBV6-1	18	TRBJ2-2	NA	TRBD2	TGTGCCAGCAGTGAAGTGGGATTGGGGGGGACGTCGAACGGGGAGCTGTTTTTT	CASSEVGLGGTSNGELFF
TRBV7-9	15	TRBJ2-3	NA	TRBD1	TGTGCCAGCAGCGCCGGGACAGGGGTCACAGATACGCAGTATTTT	CASSAGTGVTDTQYF
TRBV6-5	15	TRBJ1-5	NA	NA	TGTGCCAGCAGCATCAGGGGAGGGAACAATCAGCCCCAGCATTTT	CASSIRGGNNQPQHF
TRBV2	14	TRBJ1-6	NA	NA	TGTGCCAGCAGTGCTGGGGGCGCAGGCTCACCCCTCCACTTT	CASSAGGAGSPLHF
TRBV5-4	12	TRBJ2-7	NA	TRBD1	TGTGCCAGCAGCCGGGACAGCTACGAGCAGTACTTC	CASSRDSYEQYF